This entry lists 32 T cell receptor beta chains sequenced from one sample in a study of blood T cell repertoires in COVID-19. The data were produced by immunoSEQ multiplex PCR, yet TCRdb's version contains in-frame clones alone and is incomplete. The table records around 94,000 clones, 70% to 90% of them present only once. The specimen sequenced was peripheral blood. The receptors originated from a middle-aged man with active COVID-19.

V usage is TRBV7-3 and J usage is TRBJ2-5; D call uncertain. CDR1 is SGHTA, CDR2 FQGTGA, per germline. The CDR3 covers 15 residues. V was clipped by 5 bases and J by 2 bases, with 15 bases between them. The CDR3 protein is CASSPSRGAQETQYF. The CDR3 DNA is TGTGCCAGCAGCCCCTCCCGTGGAGCACAAGAGACCCAGTACTTC.

The V call is TRBV4-3, the J call TRBJ2-2, with D possibly being TRBD1 (5 bases). Germline-derived CDR1 and CDR2 are LGHNA and YSLEER. V shed 0 bases and J shed 6 bases, with 14 bases lying between them. The CDR3 is 16 residues long. The CDR3 region has the DNA TGCGCCAGCAGCCAAGAAGGGGTCCCGTGGTCCGGGGAGCTGTTTTTT. This translates into CASSQEGVPWSGELFF.

The V gene is TRBV4-2, the J gene TRBJ2-4; possible D gene TRBD1, 5 bases. Trimming cost V 2 bases and J 4 bases, with 18 bases left between them. This CDR3 comprises 17 residues. Germline values: CDR1 LGHNA, CDR2 YNFKEQ. The CDR3 nucleotides are TGTGCCAGCAGCCAACCGCTCGTGGGGCTGTTAAAAAACATTCAGTACTTC. This gives the protein CASSQPLVGLLKNIQYF.

The chain employs TRBV18 and TRBJ1-4; D is undetermined. V was clipped by 3 bases and J by 0 bases, with 5 bases between them. This CDR3 has 14 amino acids. Looked up from germline, CDR1 is KGHSH and CDR2 is LQKENI. CDR3 protein: CASSPGATNEKLFF. The CDR3 DNA sequence: TGTGCCAGCTCACCTGGAGCAACTAATGAAAAACTGTTTTTT.

This chain joins TRBV3-1 (or the pseudogene TRBV3-2) and TRBJ2-7, with a weak D call TRBD1 (6 bases). Germline V gene data show CDR1 as LGHDT and CDR2 as YNNKEL (reference sequence). Trimming removed 4 bases at V and 4 bases at J, with 17 bases between. The CDR3 has 15 amino acids. The CDR3 protein is CASSLSLIGGYEQYF. The CDR3 DNA reads as TGTGCCAGCAGCCTATCCCTAATAGGGGGATACGAGCAGTACTTC.

The chain uses TRBV9 and TRBJ2-3; TRBD2 matches at 11 bases. The CDR3 consists of 16 residues. The germline gives CDR1 SGDLS, CDR2 YYNGEE. The V segment lost 3 bases and the J segment 5 bases; nucleotides outside the gene matches: 8. CDR3 region: CASSEGPSGGLDTQYF. The CDR3 nucleotides read TGTGCCAGCAGCGAGGGGCCTAGCGGGGGGCTAGATACGCAGTATTTT.

The chain recombines TRBV12-3 or TRBV12-4 with TRBJ2-3; D is perhaps TRBD2 (5 bases). Trimming shortened V by 8 bases and J by 3 bases, and 12 bases separated the two germline ends. This CDR3 spans 13 amino acids. The CDR3: CASDGETTDTQYF. CDR3 in DNA: TGTGCCAGCGACGGGGAAACTACAGATACGCAGTATTTT.

The gene calls are TRBV19 and TRBJ2-1; TRBD2 aligns across 11 bases. Trimming at V came to 5 bases and at J to 4 bases, leaving 10 bases not matched to a gene. The CDR3 totals 17 residues. Germline CDR1 LNHDA, CDR2 SQIVND (reference sequence). In DNA, the CDR3 is TGTGCCAGTAGTCGCCCTAGCGGGGGGCCAGGTTACAATGAGCAGTTCTTC. The encoded protein is CASSRPSGGPGYNEQFF.

The J gene is TRBJ2-2, the V gene TRBV28; tentative D call: TRBD2 (5 bases). CDR1 MDHEN and CDR2 SYDVKM come from the germline V gene. V lost 5 bases and J 13 bases, leaving 17 bases between the germline ends. This CDR3 has 13 amino acids. This CDR3 is CASSPSVRAGLFF. Written as DNA, the CDR3 is TGTGCCAGCAGTCCCAGCGTCCGTGCGGGGCTGTTTTTT.

This clone was seen a handful of times. The rearrangement links TRBV11-2 to TRBJ1-2, with D possibly TRBD1 on 6 matching bases. The CDR3 loop spans 13 amino acids. In germline, CDR1 is SGHAT, CDR2 FQNNGV. V lost 5 bases, J lost 8 bases, and 15 bases lay in between. CDR3 DNA: TGTGCCAGCAGCCCCACGTCGAGGGGGGGCTACACCTTC. Amino acids: CASSPTSRGGYTF.

This clone was seen only a few times. This chain links TRBV5-1 with TRBJ2-1, with D possibly TRBD1 on 6 matching bases. The CDR3 is 15 amino acids. Germline V gene data show CDR1 as SGHRS and CDR2 as YFSETQ. The V gene lost 0 bases and the J gene lost 7 bases, with 14 bases spanning the gap. The CDR3 spells CASSLGNRVLNEQFF. The CDR3 bases are TGCGCCAGCAGCTTGGGGAACAGGGTGTTGAATGAGCAGTTCTTC.

The gene calls are TRBV30 and TRBJ2-6; D is ambiguous. This CDR3 is 13 amino acids long. V was shortened by 3 bases and J by 3 bases, with 6 bases between the two germline ends. The germline V gene has CDR1 GTSNPN and CDR2 SVGIG (reference sequence). In nucleotides, the CDR3 is TGTGCCTGGAGGAGTTTTGGGGCCAACGTCCTGACTTTC. This translates into CAWRSFGANVLTF.

The gene calls are TRBV29-1 and TRBJ2-5; D not resolved. This CDR3 is 13 amino acids long. Per the germline V gene, CDR1 is SQVTM and CDR2 is ANQGSEA. With 2 bases removed from V and 1 base from J, the gap between germline ends came to 8 bases. Here the CDR3 DNA reads TGCAGCGTTGAACTCGACTTCCAAGAGACCCAGTACTTC. Its protein is CSVELDFQETQYF.

This chain links TRBV12-3 or TRBV12-4 with TRBJ2-1, with D unclear. The CDR3 is 11 amino acids. V was cut by 6 bases and J by 9 bases, with 9 bases left in between. CDR3 sequence (DNA): TGTGCCAGCAGACTTAGCACTGAGCAGTTCTTC. It encodes CASRLSTEQFF.

This chain connects TRBV7-9 to TRBJ2-2; 8 positions agree with TRBD1. The CDR3 contains 15 residues. Germline V gene lookup returns CDR1 SEHNR and CDR2 FQNEAQ (reference sequence). The V and J ends lost 4 bases and 4 bases, in that order; junction bases with no gene match: 5. The CDR3, as DNA: TGTGCCAGCAGCTGGGGAACAGGGGGCACCGGGGAGCTGTTTTTT. As protein: CASSWGTGGTGELFF.

The chain uses TRBV6-5 and TRBJ2-7; 8 bases map to TRBD2. V lost 7 bases to trimming and J lost 1 base; unmatched junction nucleotides: 3. This CDR3 spans 13 amino acids. Germline V lookup: CDR1 MNHEY, CDR2 SVGAGI. The CDR3 DNA reads as TGTGCCAGCACGATAGCGGGGTCCTACGAGCAGTACTTC. Encoded protein: CASTIAGSYEQYF.

The J gene is TRBJ2-4, the V gene TRBV11-2; 8 bases are shared with TRBD2. CDR1 SGHAT and CDR2 FQNNGV come from the germline V gene. V shed 0 bases, J shed 5 bases, and the junction held 9 bases outside the gene matches. The CDR3 totals 17 residues. The chain's CDR3 is CASSLDRGVAGQNIQYF. The CDR3 DNA follows: TGTGCCAGCAGCTTAGATCGGGGGGTAGCGGGGCAAAACATTCAGTACTTC.

V and J are TRBV6-4 and TRBJ2-6, with 7 nucleotides matching TRBD1. V gave up 0 bases and J gave up 2 bases; unmatched junction bases: 1. This CDR3 comprises 16 residues. CDR1 and CDR2 (germline): MRHNA, SNTAGT. CDR3 nucleotides: TGTGCCAGCAGTGACTCGACAGGGACTGGGGCCAACGTCCTGACTTTC. This encodes CASSDSTGTGANVLTF.

This chain joins TRBV6-5 and TRBJ1-2; maybe TRBD1 (5 bases). Trimming pared 6 bases from V and 4 bases from J, leaving 15 bases between. Germline assignment: CDR1 MNHEY and CDR2 SVGAGI. The CDR3 is made up of 14 amino acids. CDR3 protein: CASSPLMGPYGYTF. CDR3 coding DNA: TGTGCCAGCAGCCCACTTATGGGGCCCTATGGCTACACCTTC.

This chain uses TRBV19 with TRBJ1-1; TRBD1 might be the D (5 bases). V lost 3 bases and J 6 bases, leaving 20 bases between the germline ends. This CDR3 has 16 residues. Germline V gene sequence: CDR1 LNHDA, CDR2 SQIVND (reference sequence). The CDR3: CASSIWGRERIPEAFF. DNA for the CDR3: TGTGCCAGTAGTATCTGGGGCAGGGAAAGGATCCCTGAAGCTTTCTTT. The full variable domain, in which reference TRBV19 and TRBJ1-1 provide the parts outside the CDR3, is DGGITQSPKYLFRKEGQNVTLSCEQNLNHDAMYWYRQDPGQGLRLIYYSQIVNDFQKGDIAEGYSVSREKKESFPLTVTSAQKNPTAFYLCASSIWGRERIPEAFFGQGTRLTVV.

J is TRBJ2-2 and V is TRBV7-3; unclear D gene. The CDR3 contains 12 residues. CDR1 and CDR2 (germline): SGHTA, FQGTGA. V lost 5 bases and J lost 1, with 2 bases in between. In DNA form, the CDR3 reads TGTGCCAGCAGCCTGAACACCGGGGAGCTGTTTTTT. Amino acids: CASSLNTGELFF.

The chain is built from TRBV5-1 and TRBJ1-1; D not certain. From germline, CDR1 is SGHRS and CDR2 YFSETQ. V was trimmed by 2 bases and J by 1 base, leaving 6 bases between them. The CDR3 is made up of 13 amino acids. The DNA for the CDR3 is TGCGCCAGCAGCTTCACAGAGAACACTGAAGCTTTCTTT. Amino acids: CASSFTENTEAFF.

The chain joins TRBV6-5 to TRBJ1-5; no firm D call. Germline V gene sequence: CDR1 MNHEY, CDR2 SVGAGI. This CDR3 has 15 residues. V was pared by 5 bases and J by 2 bases, with 13 bases between. CDR3: CASSRHASGNQPQHF. The CDR3, as DNA: TGTGCCAGCAGTCGCCATGCGTCTGGCAATCAGCCCCAGCATTTT.

This chain links TRBV19 with TRBJ1-5, with D possibly being TRBD1 (5 bases). CDR1 and CDR2 from the germline V gene are LNHDA and SQIVND (reference sequence). The CDR3 loop spans 13 amino acids. The germline V and J ends were trimmed by 5 bases and 10 bases, with 15 bases remaining between them. CDR3 sequence: CASSSEDTLPQHF. The CDR3 DNA is TGTGCCAGTAGTTCTGAGGACACCTTACCCCAGCATTTT. Variable domain in full (rest from reference TRBV19 and TRBJ1-5): DGGITQSPKYLFRKEGQNVTLSCEQNLNHDAMYWYRQDPGQGLRLIYYSQIVNDFQKGDIAEGYSVSREKKESFPLTVTSAQKNPTAFYLCASSSEDTLPQHFGDGTRLSIL.

J is TRBJ1-1 and V is TRBV6-2 or TRBV6-3; possibly TRBD1 for D (6 bases). Germline assignment: CDR1 MNHEY and CDR2 SVGEGT. This CDR3 region has 15 residues. V was trimmed by 2 bases and J by 0 bases, leaving 10 bases between them. The CDR3 region has the DNA TGTGCCAGCAGTTACGCGGGGGCGCTGAACACTGAAGCTTTCTTT. Translated: CASSYAGALNTEAFF.

The rearrangement joins TRBV27 to TRBJ1-5; 7 bases match TRBD1. Germline assignment: CDR1 MNHEY and CDR2 SMNVEV (reference sequence). The V and J ends lost 2 bases and 4 bases, in that order; junction bases with no gene match: 8. The CDR3 is 16 residues long. In nucleotides, the CDR3 is TGTGCCAGCAGTTTAGAGGGGGCCCTCCAAAATCAGCCCCAGCATTTT. It encodes CASSLEGALQNQPQHF.

V gene TRBV30 combines with J gene TRBJ2-7; 7 nucleotides match TRBD1. The CDR3 contains 15 residues. The ends lost 0 bases at V and 2 bases at J; junction bases unmatched: 7. CDR1 GTSNPN and CDR2 SVGIG come from the germline V gene (reference sequence). This CDR3 is CAWSVQRGRAYEQYF. CDR3 coding DNA: TGTGCCTGGAGTGTACAAAGGGGGCGAGCCTACGAGCAGTACTTC.

J is TRBJ1-2 and V is TRBV25-1; D uncertain. Trimming left V 6 bases short and J 2 bases short, with 7 bases between. CDR3 length: 12 residues. The germline gives CDR1 MGHDK, CDR2 SYGVNS. Written as DNA, the CDR3 is TGTGCCAGCAGCCCAGGAAACTATGGCTACACCTTC. Its translation is CASSPGNYGYTF.

The V and J genes are TRBV2 and TRBJ2-2; D not certain. This CDR3 region has 16 residues. Germline lookup yields CDR1 SNHLY and CDR2 FYNNEI. Trimming left V 3 bases short and J 4 bases short, with 15 bases between. The CDR3 spells CASSDGNLVGTGELFF. The CDR3 nucleotides are TGTGCCAGCAGTGACGGTAACCTGGTTGGCACCGGGGAGCTGTTTTTT.

The chain combines TRBV7-3 with TRBJ2-5, with D perhaps TRBD2 (6 bases). Germline values: CDR1 SGHTA, CDR2 FQGTGA. The V and J ends lost 2 bases and 4 bases respectively, with 8 bases between them. The length of the CDR3 is 13 residues. For the CDR3, the DNA is TGTGCCAGCAGCTTATCCGGGAGAGAGACCCAGTACTTC. Translation gives CASSLSGRETQYF.

The chain uses TRBV5-4 and TRBJ2-2; 9 nucleotides agree with TRBD1. The germline V gene encodes CDR1 SGHNT and CDR2 YYREEE (reference sequence). V shed 6 bases, J shed 5 bases, and the junction held 8 bases outside the gene matches. The CDR3 contains 15 residues. The CDR3 bases are TGTGCCAGCACCCGGACAGGGGCGTGGACCGGGGAGCTGTTTTTT. Its protein product is CASTRTGAWTGELFF.

V is TRBV21-1 and J is TRBJ1-5. TRBV21-1 constitutes a pseudogene. The CDR3 covers 11 residues. CDR3: CASSKRPPPHF. Here the CDR3 DNA reads TGTGCCAGCAGCAAGCGGCCCCCCCCACATTTT.